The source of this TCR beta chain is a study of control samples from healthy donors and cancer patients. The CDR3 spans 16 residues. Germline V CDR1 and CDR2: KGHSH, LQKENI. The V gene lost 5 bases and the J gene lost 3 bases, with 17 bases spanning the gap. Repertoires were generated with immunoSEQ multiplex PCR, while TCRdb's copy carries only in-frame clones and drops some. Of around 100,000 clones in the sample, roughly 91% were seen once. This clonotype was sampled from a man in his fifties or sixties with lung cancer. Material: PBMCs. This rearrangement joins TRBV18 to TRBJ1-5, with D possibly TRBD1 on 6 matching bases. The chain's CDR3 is CASSSSRDILNQPQHF. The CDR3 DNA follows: TGTGCCAGCTCATCTTCCCGGGACATACTCAATCAGCCCCAGCATTTT. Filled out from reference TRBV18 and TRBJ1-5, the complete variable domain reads NAGVMQNPRHLVRRRGQEARLRCSPMKGHSHVYWYRQLPEEGLKFMVYLQKENIIDESGMPKERFSAEFPKEGPSILRIQQVVRGDSAAYFCASSSSRDILNQPQHFGDGTRLSIL.